The present TCR beta chain was sequenced within a study of breast tumors, draining lymph nodes, adjacent tissues (dated by TCRdb to the mid-2010s). Turning to the overall study: TCR beta repertoires were compared across tumor, adjacent nontumor tissue and axillary lymph nodes obtained from breast cancer patients. The study was designed to assess the relationships and possible T-cell exchange between tumor, surrounding tissue and draining lymph node repertoires in human breast cancer.

Overall study results and their limits: Rather than being directly demonstrated, the conclusion that tumor T cells originate in lymph nodes was presented as consistent with a hypothesis. T-cell repertoire diversity in tumors was found to be lower than in lymph nodes but higher than in nontumor tissue, and preferential V and J gene usage was observed. In luminal-like breast cancer, tumor and nontumor tissue repertoires resembled each other significantly more than in basal-like breast cancer. A scenario in which most tumor T cells derive from the lymph node and then expand within tumor tissue was judged to be consistent with the data.

There are many counts of this clonotype. Its antigen is not yet known. Mismatch with germline at one junction end may stem from a read error. Lymph node samples were obtained from the axillary draining lymph nodes of breast cancer patients. The CDR3 runs 14 amino acids, cysteine and phenylalanine included. Just the 42-base CDR3 DNA is kept, in frame starting at base 1. The germline V gene (reference sequence) provides CDR1 DFQATT and CDR2 SNEGSKA. The instrument was an Illumina HiSeq 2000. Multiplex PCR amplification was used to generate the TCR beta chain libraries. High-throughput sequencing was used to analyze the amplified TCR beta chain products. The public reads were reprocessed in TCRdb via fastp at Q25 and MiXCR, keeping in-frame beta chains. Under each unique CDR3 protein, matching rows form one entry showing the most common genes and DNA. Present in this sample are about 120,000 distinct CDR3 sequences, about 20% of which were seen just once. Together, the top ten hold less than 4.5% of the sample.

Here the chain combines TRBV20-1 and TRBJ1-2; a stretch of 7 junction bases matches TRBD1. The origin of this receptor is a female donor with breast cancer. Some clones in this sample may be carry-over from other donors' samples. Sequenced sample: axillary lymph node tissue. The sequenced DNA is TGCAGTGCTCGAGACGGGACAGTCCTTCAGGGCTACACCTTC. The resulting protein is CSARDGTVLQGYTF.